Each of the 16 T cell receptor beta chains below was sequenced from the same sample in a study of T cell repertoires in cytomegalovirus infection. One entry per CDR3 protein results from TCRdb running MiXCR on the reads. The sample carries about 770,000 distinct CDR3 sequences, almost 30% recorded once. The antigens for these receptors are not known. The sample in question was cultured CD8+ T cells from PBMCs, obtained from culture after CMV antigen stimulation. These receptors were collected from a human donor in good health (CMV status not recorded). Some clones in this sample may be carry-over from other donors' samples.

The chain recombines TRBV7-6 with TRBJ2-3, with D possibly being TRBD2 (5 bases). Germline assignment: CDR1 SGHVS and CDR2 FNYEAQ. V was trimmed by 4 bases and J by 5 bases, leaving 10 bases between them. The CDR3 is made up of 13 amino acids. The CDR3 DNA reads as TGTGCCAGCAGCTCCCCAGAGGGAGATACGCAGTATTTT. This sequence encodes CASSSPEGDTQYF.

The rearrangement uses TRBV7-1 and TRBJ2-3; TRBD1 agrees at 7 bases. TRBV7-1 falls under the ORF class, with uncertain function. The CDR3 has 13 amino acids. The V segment lost 5 bases and the J segment 7 bases; nucleotides outside the gene matches: 6. The CDR3 region is CASSAPQGYTQYF. In nucleotides, the CDR3 is TGTGCCAGCAGCGCCCCACAGGGGTATACGCAGTATTTT.

This clonotype has a count of ten or more. This chain's CDR3 is CASSSMGTLQETQYF. As DNA, the CDR3 is TGTGCCAGCAGCTCGATGGGGACTCTGCAAGAGACCCAGTACTTC. This chain links TRBV7-2 with TRBJ2-5, with D tentatively TRBD2 (6 bases). This CDR3 region has 15 residues. Germline values: CDR1 SGHTA, CDR2 FQGNSA. Trimming took off 4 bases at V and 2 bases at J, with 14 bases between the two ends.

The V and J genes are TRBV7-9 and TRBJ1-2; D call uncertain. This CDR3 has 9 amino acids. CDR1 and CDR2 (germline): SEHNR, FQNEAQ (reference sequence). Trimming took off 5 bases at V and 10 bases at J, with 5 bases between the two ends. The CDR3 nucleotides are TGTGCCAGCAGCGTCCCCTACACCTTC. As protein: CASSVPYTF.

The gene calls are TRBV7-9 and TRBJ2-2; either TRBD1 or TRBD2 may supply D (6 bases each). Per germline, CDR1 SEHNR and CDR2 FQNEAQ (reference sequence). There are 16 residues in the CDR3. Trimming took 2 bases from V and 4 from J, leaving 14 bases between them. The DNA of the CDR3 is TGTGCCAGCAGCTTAAGGGGGGCGCTGAGCACCGGGGAGCTGTTTTTT. Translating gives CASSLRGALSTGELFF. Looking up the rest from reference TRBV7-9 and TRBJ2-2 gives the full variable domain: DTGVSQNPRHKITKRGQNVTFRCDPISEHNRLYWYRQTLGQGPEFLTYFQNEAQLEKSRLLSDRFSAERPKGSFSTLEIQRTEQGDSAMYLCASSLRGALSTGELFFGEGSRLTVL.

This clonotype has more than one count but fewer than ten. This chain joins TRBV19 and TRBJ2-3, with 9 bases fitting TRBD2. Per germline, CDR1 LNHDA and CDR2 SQIVND (reference sequence). The CDR3 covers 15 residues. V lost 7 bases to trimming and J lost 2 bases; unmatched junction nucleotides: 7. The CDR3 loop is CASTKRGELTDTQYF. Here the CDR3 DNA reads TGTGCCAGTACCAAGCGGGGGGAACTCACAGATACGCAGTATTTT.

The rearrangement links TRBV12-3 or TRBV12-4 to TRBJ1-1, with 8 bases fitting TRBD1. V lost 2 bases, J lost 11 bases, and 7 bases stayed unmatched. The CDR3 extends over 13 amino acids. CDR3 sequence: CASSLILRQGAFF. The CDR3 DNA reads TGTGCCAGCAGTTTAATCCTCAGACAGGGGGCTTTCTTT.

The rearrangement uses TRBV27 and TRBJ2-7; 9 positions agree with TRBD1. This CDR3 is 14 amino acids long. The junction had 8 bases not matched to a gene; V was cut back by 6 bases and J by 5 bases. Germline lookup yields CDR1 MNHEY and CDR2 SMNVEV (reference sequence). This CDR3 is CASRPGTGNHEQYV. The DNA for the CDR3 is TGTGCCAGCAGGCCCGGGACAGGGAACCACGAGCAGTACGTC.

This sequence joins TRBV2 and TRBJ2-3; possible D gene TRBD2, 6 bases. This CDR3 spans 16 amino acids. Trimming removed 11 bases at V and 6 bases at J, with 27 bases between. Germline V gene data show CDR1 as SNHLY and CDR2 as FYNNEI. CDR3 sequence reads: CAGTQGFGAGVDTQYF. Here the CDR3 DNA reads TGTGCCGGGACTCAGGGATTCGGGGCCGGGGTGGATACGCAGTATTTT.

The V and J genes are TRBV4-1 and TRBJ1-5; D is undetermined. V shed 6 bases and J shed 7 bases, with 19 bases lying between them. The germline CDR1 and CDR2 sequences are MGHRA and YSYEKL. The CDR3 consists of 15 residues. The CDR3 here is CASSFHSTSGQPQHF. As DNA, the CDR3 is TGCGCCAGCAGTTTCCATAGCACCTCTGGGCAGCCCCAGCATTTT.

This chain connects TRBV29-1 to TRBJ2-2; D is uncertain. CDR3 length: 11 amino acids. With 1 base removed from V and 4 bases from J, the gap between germline ends came to 1 base. Germline V gene sequence: CDR1 SQVTM, CDR2 ANQGSEA. In DNA form, the CDR3 reads TGCAGCGTTGAAGGCACCGGGGAGCTGTTTTTT. It encodes CSVEGTGELFF.

Many counts were recorded for this clonotype. The chain combines TRBV7-9 with TRBJ2-1; the D is unclear. In germline, CDR1 is SEHNR, CDR2 FQNEAQ (reference sequence). The CDR3 spans 15 residues. V lost 2 bases and J lost 0, with 8 bases in between. The CDR3 loop is CASSLYGSSYNEQFF. The DNA for the CDR3 is TGTGCCAGCAGCTTATACGGCAGCTCCTACAATGAGCAGTTCTTC.

This chain joins TRBV7-4 and TRBJ1-3, with D hard to call. Germline loops: CDR1 SGHVT, CDR2 SQSDAQ. Trimming removed 5 bases at V and 2 bases at J, with 7 bases between. The CDR3 consists of 13 residues. The CDR3 DNA reads as TGTGCCAGCAGCCTGCCGGCTGGAAACACCATATATTTT. This encodes CASSLPAGNTIYF.

This clonotype was detected only a few times. The chain uses TRBV6-5 and TRBJ1-1; 9 bases map to TRBD1. The V segment lost 4 bases and the J segment 4 bases; nucleotides outside the gene matches: 7. The CDR3 covers 15 residues. Germline CDR1 is MNHEY and CDR2 is SVGAGI. CDR3 in amino acids: CASSSTGGRLTEAFF. CDR3 bases: TGTGCCAGCAGTTCGACAGGGGGTAGGCTCACTGAAGCTTTCTTT.

This clonotype was counted a few times. CDR3 amino acids: CASSTWDRGYEQFF. The CDR3 nucleotides read TGTGCCAGCAGCACCTGGGACAGGGGCTATGAGCAGTTCTTC. V usage is TRBV5-4 and J usage is TRBJ2-1; 10 positions match TRBD1. The CDR3 covers 14 residues. Trimming at V came to 4 bases and at J to 8 bases, leaving 6 bases not matched to a gene. Germline values: CDR1 SGHNT, CDR2 YYREEE (reference sequence).

This clonotype has a count of ten or more. The junction does not match germline at one end; this may be a read error. The genes are TRBV12-3 or TRBV12-4 and TRBJ2-7; D possibly corresponds to TRBD1 (6 bases). The CDR3 runs 15 residues. CDR3 in DNA: TGTGCCAGCAGCTTAGGGGGACATCAGTCCTACGAGCAGTACTTC. Protein sequence: CASSLGGHQSYEQYF.